Presented here are 25 T cell receptor beta chains from one specimen sequenced in a study of T cell changes during pregnancy in multiple sclerosis. Sequencing was performed with immunoSEQ multiplex PCR; in TCRdb, only in-frame clones are kept and a portion is missing. The sample records under 65,000 clones, 85% to 95% being singletons. The sample consisted of CD4+ T cells from peripheral blood mononuclear cells, taken after pregnancy. These receptors were collected from a female donor in good health, enrolled as a control in a pregnancy study.

This clone is a singleton in its sample. The CDR3 here is CASSSNTGDNQPQHF. DNA for the CDR3: TGTGCCAGCAGCTCCAATACAGGGGACAATCAGCCCCAGCATTTT. V usage is TRBV7-2 and J usage is TRBJ1-5; 7 nucleotides match TRBD1. Unmatched junction bases numbered 6, after V lost 4 bases and J lost 3 bases. The CDR3 runs 15 residues. Germline-derived CDR1 and CDR2 are SGHTA and FQGNSA.

The CDR3 region has the DNA TGTGCCATCAGCGAAACAAAAGACAGGGGACCCTACGAGCAGTACTTC. Translated: CAISETKDRGPYEQYF. The chain employs TRBV10-3 and TRBJ2-7; TRBD1 matches 8 bases. The CDR3 has 16 residues. Trimming at V came to 6 bases and at J to 2 bases, leaving 12 bases not matched to a gene. The germline V gene encodes CDR1 ENHRY and CDR2 SYGVKD.

The chain couples TRBV19 to TRBJ1-3, with a possible D match to TRBD1 (6 bases). The CDR3 totals 15 residues. Germline V gives CDR1 LNHDA, CDR2 SQIVND (reference sequence). V was shortened by 6 bases and J by 2 bases, with 14 bases between the two germline ends. CDR3 in amino acids: CASRLGGGAGNTIYF. The CDR3 region has the DNA TGTGCCAGTAGACTAGGCGGGGGCGCTGGAAACACCATATATTTT.

This chain links TRBV5-1 with TRBJ1-1; TRBD1 matches 9 bases. CDR1 and CDR2 from the germline V gene are SGHRS and YFSETQ. J lost 4 bases, V lost 0 bases, and 10 bases had no gene match. This CDR3 has 17 amino acids. CDR3 loop: CASSLGVTGGRSTEAFF. In nucleotides, the CDR3 is TGCGCCAGCAGCTTGGGAGTCACAGGGGGCAGATCCACTGAAGCTTTCTTT.

V is TRBV29-1 and J is TRBJ2-1; D call uncertain. The CDR3 is 14 residues long. Trimming took off 2 bases at V and 3 bases at J, with 11 bases between the two ends. Looked up from germline, CDR1 is SQVTM and CDR2 is ANQGSEA. CDR3: CSVESSSHYNEQFF. The CDR3 nucleotides are TGCAGCGTTGAAAGTAGCAGTCACTACAATGAGCAGTTCTTC.

The J gene is TRBJ1-3, the V gene TRBV7-6; possibly TRBD1 for D (6 bases). Germline V gives CDR1 SGHVS, CDR2 FNYEAQ. The CDR3 has 15 residues. V was pared by 5 bases and J by 2 bases, with 13 bases between. DNA of the CDR3: TGTGCCAGCAGCCCAGGATACAGGGCTGGAAACACCATATATTTT. Its protein product is CASSPGYRAGNTIYF.

V and J are TRBV28 and TRBJ1-1; TRBD1 matches at 8 bases. Germline loops: CDR1 MDHEN, CDR2 SYDVKM. There are 14 residues in the CDR3. The J segment lost 3 bases and the V segment lost 6 bases, leaving 6 bases of the junction unmatched. As DNA, the CDR3 is TGTGCCAGCAGCACAGGGGGACGGTACACTGAAGCTTTCTTT. Amino acid sequence: CASSTGGRYTEAFF.

The chain recombines TRBV28 with TRBJ2-6; D might be TRBD1 (5 bases). The CDR3 consists of 18 residues. Trimming stripped 4 bases from V and 3 bases from J, with 19 bases between. The germline V gene has CDR1 MDHEN and CDR2 SYDVKM. The CDR3 is CASSSNRGLASGANVLTF. DNA of the CDR3: TGTGCCAGCAGTTCTAATAGGGGCTTGGCGAGTGGGGCCAACGTCCTGACTTTC.

This clone was picked up a small number of times. V usage is TRBV7-2 and J usage is TRBJ1-1; D remains unclear. Looked up from germline, CDR1 is SGHTA and CDR2 is FQGNSA. This CDR3 comprises 11 residues. Between the trimmed V and J ends, which lost 3 bases and 11 bases, there was a span of 10 bases. The chain's CDR3 is CASSFSAFAFF. CDR3 DNA sequence: TGTGCCAGCAGCTTTTCTGCGTTTGCTTTCTTT.

The V and J genes are TRBV2 and TRBJ1-5, with 8 bases matching TRBD1. CDR3 length: 14 amino acids. V gave up 4 bases and J gave up 4 bases; unmatched junction bases: 3. Germline CDR1 reads SNHLY; CDR2 reads FYNNEI. CDR3 sequence reads: CASSATGGNQPQHF. The CDR3 region has the DNA TGTGCCAGCAGTGCTACAGGGGGGAATCAGCCCCAGCATTTT.

J is TRBJ1-1 and V is TRBV6-6; the match to TRBD1 covers 8 bases. Germline CDR1 MNHNY, CDR2 SVGAGI (reference sequence). V lost 0 bases and J lost 4; bases outside the gene matches: 7. There are 16 residues in the CDR3. The CDR3 sequence is CASSYSGQGAVTEAFF. Here the CDR3 DNA reads TGTGCCAGCAGTTACTCGGGGCAGGGGGCGGTCACTGAAGCTTTCTTT.

The chain combines TRBV9 with TRBJ1-4, with 9 bases fitting TRBD1. The CDR3 length is 16 residues. Germline V lookup: CDR1 SGDLS, CDR2 YYNGEE. Losses at the gene ends were 2 bases for V and 7 bases for J; bases not matched to a gene: 9. The CDR3 region is CASSVTGWTGVEKLFF. The CDR3 nucleotides are TGTGCCAGCAGCGTCACGGGATGGACAGGGGTTGAAAAACTGTTTTTT. Together with reference TRBV9 and TRBJ1-4, the CDR3 gives the full variable domain: DSGVTQTPKHLITATGQRVTLRCSPRSGDLSVYWYQQSLDQGLQFLIQYYNGEERAKGNILERFSAQQFPDLHSELNLSSLELGDSALYFCASSVTGWTGVEKLFFGSGTQLSVL.

The genes are TRBV6-5 and TRBJ1-2; D remains unclear. This CDR3 has 12 residues. V lost 2 bases and J lost 8, with 9 bases in between. The germline CDR1 and CDR2 sequences are MNHEY and SVGAGI. For the CDR3, the DNA is TGTGCCAGCAGTTACATTGAGGGCGGCTACACCTTC. It translates to CASSYIEGGYTF.

The genes are TRBV5-1 and TRBJ1-1; D is unresolved. This CDR3 is 15 amino acids long. V dropped 0 bases and J dropped 5 bases, with 14 bases sitting between them. Germline V gives CDR1 SGHRS, CDR2 YFSETQ. The CDR3 protein is CASSLDPKPLTEAFF. The CDR3 DNA reads as TGCGCCAGCAGCTTGGACCCGAAGCCGTTAACTGAAGCTTTCTTT.

The rearrangement joins TRBV6-6 to TRBJ2-3; 8 nucleotides align to TRBD2. CDR3 length: 15 amino acids. V dropped 0 bases and J dropped 1; count of bases not matched to a gene: 0. Per germline, CDR1 MNHNY and CDR2 SVGAGI (reference sequence). In DNA form, the CDR3 reads TGTGCCAGCAGTTACTCAGCGGGGGGCACAGATACGCAGTATTTT. Its translation: CASSYSAGGTDTQYF.

The chain combines TRBV15 with TRBJ2-5; 7 positions match TRBD1. The J call is uncertain, as TRBJ2-7 better fits the DNA end. The CDR3 runs to 15 residues. In germline, CDR1 is LNHNV, CDR2 YYDKDF (reference sequence). The chain's CDR3 is CATSRDTGADYEQYF. As DNA, the CDR3 is TGTGCCACCAGCAGAGACACAGGGGCGGATTACGAGCAGTACTTC.

The chain carries TRBV20-1 and TRBJ2-7; no firm D call. The germline gives CDR1 DFQATT, CDR2 SNEGSKA (reference sequence). CDR3 length equals 11 residues. V lost 4 bases and J 4 bases, leaving 8 bases between the germline ends. The CDR3 DNA reads as TGCAGTGCTATTTTGACTTACGAGCAGTACTTC. Residues: CSAILTYEQYF.

V is TRBV5-1 and J is TRBJ1-1; no reliable D call. Germline CDR1 is SGHRS and CDR2 is YFSETQ. V lost 0 bases and J lost 4, with 7 bases in between. The CDR3 is 13 residues long. The CDR3 protein is CASSLAPGTEAFF. The CDR3, as DNA: TGCGCCAGCAGCTTGGCCCCGGGCACTGAAGCTTTCTTT.

This chain uses TRBV28 with TRBJ2-5, with D possibly being TRBD1 (6 bases). Deletions cut 5 bases from V and 4 bases from J, with 17 bases between. This CDR3 has 15 amino acids. Germline CDR1 reads MDHEN; CDR2 reads SYDVKM. The CDR3 DNA is TGTGCCAGCAGTCTCAGCCGCCCAGGGGTAGAGACCCAGTACTTC. Amino acid sequence: CASSLSRPGVETQYF.

The genes are TRBV28 and TRBJ2-1; 9 bases agree with TRBD2. The V and J ends lost 3 bases and 8 bases, in that order; junction bases with no gene match: 11. The length of the CDR3 is 16 residues. From germline, CDR1 is MDHEN and CDR2 SYDVKM. CDR3 sequence: CASSFGGGRARDEQFF. The CDR3 DNA follows: TGTGCCAGCAGTTTCGGAGGCGGGAGGGCCAGGGATGAGCAGTTCTTC. Filled out from reference TRBV28 and TRBJ2-1, the complete variable domain reads DVKVTQSSRYLVKRTGEKVFLECVQDMDHENMFWYRQDPGLGLRLIYFSYDVKMKEKGDIPEGYSVSREKKERFSLILESASTNQTSMYLCASSFGGGRARDEQFFGPGTRLTVL.

CDR3: CASSQSRTGELFF. CDR3 nucleotides: TGCGCCAGCAGTCAATCCAGGACCGGGGAGCTGTTTTTT. The genes are TRBV23-1 and TRBJ2-2; D is ambiguous. TRBV23-1 is an ORF for which the function is uncertain. CDR3 length equals 13 residues. With 0 bases removed from V and 5 bases from J, the gap between germline ends came to 4 bases.

Remarks on this clone: The conserved phenylalanine or tryptophan is not found at the CDR3 terminus, so this likely reflects a read error. It is unclear where the CDR3 begins or ends on the DNA, so no DNA is shown, and the CDR3 is as TCRdb lists it. V usage is TRBV7-9 and J usage is TRBJ2-4; the table gives TRBD2 as D, unverified against the DNA. The CDR3 extends over 18 residues, inclusive of both ends. Per the germline V gene, CDR1 is SEHNR and CDR2 is FQNEAQ (reference sequence). The CDR3 loop reads CASSATPDREKFSGRAVG.

The J gene is TRBJ2-7, the V gene TRBV5-6; 14 nucleotides agree with TRBD2. The CDR3 is 16 residues long. CDR1 is SGHDT and CDR2 is YYEEEE in the germline V gene. V dropped 2 bases and J dropped 7; count of bases not matched to a gene: 8. The CDR3 DNA reads as TGTGCCAGCAGCTTCCGGACTAGCGGGAGGCGGGGGGAGCAGTACTTC. It is translated as CASSFRTSGRRGEQYF. Supplemented by reference TRBV5-6 and TRBJ2-7, the full variable domain reads DAGVTQSPTHLIKTRGQQVTLRCSPKSGHDTVSWYQQALGQGPQFIFQYYEEEERQRGNFPDRFSGHQFPNYSSELNVNALLLGDSALYLCASSFRTSGRRGEQYFGPGTRLTVT.

This rearrangement joins TRBV7-9 to TRBJ1-2, with D perhaps TRBD1 (6 bases). Germline V gives CDR1 SEHNR, CDR2 FQNEAQ (reference sequence). This CDR3 has 17 amino acids. V was clipped by 6 bases and J by 2 bases, with 22 bases between them. CDR3 sequence reads: CASSSNLPGQGNYGYTF. In DNA form, the CDR3 reads TGTGCCAGCAGTTCGAACCTCCCCGGGCAGGGGAACTATGGCTACACCTTC.

The chain links TRBV19 to TRBJ2-5; 10 bases map to TRBD1. CDR1 is LNHDA, CDR2 SQIVND, per germline (reference sequence). This CDR3 spans 15 amino acids. The trim removed 0 bases at V and 4 bases at J, leaving 2 bases unmatched. CDR3 sequence (DNA): TGTGCCAGTAGTATAGACGGACAGGGGGGAGAGACCCAGTACTTC. Amino acid sequence: CASSIDGQGGETQYF.